What follows is one TCR beta chain and its context. What it binds is unknown. This sample was included in a study of T cells in Graves' hyperthyroidism and ophthalmopathy. Study-wide context: Sampling of peripheral blood happened at initial diagnosis, prior to any treatment. General study results and limits: Among clonotypes expanded in thyroid above 0.001, most were also found in blood.

The study left out patients who had uncontrolled infection, other autoimmune disease, pregnancy or lactation. Regions amplified from RNA transcripts were the TCR beta CDR3 regions. Researchers ran a first-round RT-PCR on the TCR CDR3 using the HTBI primer set. TCRdb passed the multiplex PCR reads through MiXCR, listing each CDR3 protein once. The sample lists 40,000 to 65,000 distinct CDR3 sequences, around half occurring once. Sequences were obtained from blood. The origin of this receptor is a woman aged 45-65 years with Graves' ophthalmopathy.

The CDR3 loop is CASSEGLAYLSSYEQYF. CDR3 sequence (DNA): TGTGCCAGCAGTGAAGGGCTAGCGTACCTAAGCTCCTACGAGCAGTACTTC. The chain carries TRBV2 and TRBJ2-7, with a weak D call TRBD2 (6 bases). From germline, CDR1 is SNHLY and CDR2 FYNNEI. The CDR3 runs 17 residues. Between the trimmed V and J ends, which lost 1 base and 0 bases, there was a span of 16 bases.